The source of this T cell receptor beta chain is a study of response to subunit inactivated influenza vaccine. Regarding the study as a whole: Authors suggested each seasonal flu vaccination may recruit only limited numbers of new T cells.

The V gene's germline CDR1 is SGHDT and CDR2 YYEEEE. The CDR3 consists of 15 residues. Trimming removed 4 bases at V and 0 bases at J, with 13 bases between. This clonotype was picked up many times. The antigen is unknown. One entry per CDR3 protein results from TCRdb running MiXCR on the RT-PCR reads. The sample gives about 700,000 distinct CDR3 sequences, about 15% of which show up once; 6% to 8% is in the top ten. The chain uses TRBV5-6 and TRBJ1-2, with D tentatively TRBD1 (5 bases). This sequence originates from a man aged 50 to 59 who received an inactivated influenza vaccine. Sequencing used PBMCs from blood, obtained around 14 days before vaccination. The CDR3 loop is CASSPGTVTNYGYTF. Here the CDR3 DNA reads TGTGCCAGCAGCCCGGGGACGGTTACTAACTATGGCTACACCTTC.